This T cell receptor beta chain was captured by sequencing in a study of Ad26.COV2.S vaccination and SARS-CoV-2 variants. Data came from immunoSEQ multiplex PCR; TCRdb stores just in-frame clones and leaves some out. The sample includes roughly 380,000 clones, more than 75% of them seen just once. The ends lost 4 bases at V and 2 bases at J; junction bases unmatched: 15. Germline V gene data show CDR1 as LGHNA and CDR2 as YSLEER. The CDR3 length is 19 residues. Documented treatment: about 20 received Ad26.COV2.S at low or high dose, single or two shots; about 5 received placebo; per-sample allocation not given. Samples were taken on day 63 after the first vaccine or placebo injection.

This TCR was recovered from a person between 18 and 59 years old who received the Ad26.COV2.S COVID-19 vaccine or a placebo. The material sequenced was peripheral blood, taken in a trial of Ad26.COV2.S vaccine versus placebo. The V gene is TRBV4-3, the J gene TRBJ2-1; TRBD2 aligns across 9 bases. The CDR3 here is CASSLRVWGAGGTYNEQFF. CDR3 nucleotide sequence: TGCGCCAGCAGCCTCAGGGTGTGGGGAGCGGGAGGTACCTACAATGAGCAGTTCTTC.